Sequencing of this T cell receptor beta chain was carried out in a study of T cell changes during pregnancy in multiple sclerosis. Looked up from germline, CDR1 is MRHNA and CDR2 is SNTAGT. CDR3 length: 16 amino acids. V shed 8 bases and J shed 2 bases, with 22 bases lying between them. Profiled with immunoSEQ multiplex PCR; TCRdb holds only in-frame clones, not every one. The sample lists 26,000 or so clones; roughly nine tenths were seen once. Sequenced material: CD4+ T cells from peripheral blood mononuclear cells, taken in the first trimester of pregnancy. The chain is built from TRBV6-4 and TRBJ2-7; D may be TRBD2 (7 bases). This clonotype was obtained from a female donor in good health, enrolled as a control in a pregnancy study. CDR3 loop: CASWGQLTSKAYEQYF. DNA of the CDR3: TGTGCCAGCTGGGGGCAGTTGACTAGCAAAGCCTACGAGCAGTACTTC.